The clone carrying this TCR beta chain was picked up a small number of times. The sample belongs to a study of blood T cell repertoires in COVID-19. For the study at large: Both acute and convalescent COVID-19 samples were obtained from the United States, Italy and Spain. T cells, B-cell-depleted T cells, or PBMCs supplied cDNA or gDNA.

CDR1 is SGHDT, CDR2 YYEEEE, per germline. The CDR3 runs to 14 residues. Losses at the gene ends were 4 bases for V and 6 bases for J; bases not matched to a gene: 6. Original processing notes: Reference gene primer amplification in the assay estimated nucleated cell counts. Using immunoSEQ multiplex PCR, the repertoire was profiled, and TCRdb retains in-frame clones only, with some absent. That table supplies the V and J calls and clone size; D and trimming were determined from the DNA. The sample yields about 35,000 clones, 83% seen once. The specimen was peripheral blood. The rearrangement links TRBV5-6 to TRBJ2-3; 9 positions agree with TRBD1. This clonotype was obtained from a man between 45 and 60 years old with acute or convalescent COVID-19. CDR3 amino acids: CASSIGQGMDTQYF. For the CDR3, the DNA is TGTGCCAGCAGCATCGGACAGGGGATGGATACGCAGTATTTT.